The 25 T cell receptor beta chains below come from one sample, sequenced in a study of blood T cell repertoires in COVID-19. TCRdb keeps only in-frame clones here, not all; method: immunoSEQ multiplex PCR. The sample contains 310,000 or so clones, 90% of which appear only once. Material: PBMCs or T cells enriched from blood (not recorded which). These TCRs come from a woman in her late teens or twenties with acute COVID-19.

J is TRBJ2-3 and V is TRBV6-5, with 9 nucleotides matching TRBD2. Germline V gene data show CDR1 as MNHEY and CDR2 as SVGAGI. Trimming removed 8 bases from V and 4 bases from J; junction bases left unmatched: 10. The CDR3 is made up of 15 amino acids. The CDR3: CASALAGVASDTQYF. CDR3 bases: TGTGCCAGCGCCTTAGCGGGAGTGGCATCAGATACGCAGTATTTT.

This chain's CDR3 is CASSLWRGDASINEQFF. The CDR3 region has the DNA TGTGCCAGCAGCCTCTGGAGGGGAGATGCGTCTATCAATGAGCAGTTCTTC. The V gene is TRBV7-8, the J gene TRBJ2-1, with D possibly matching TRBD2 (6 bases). The V and J ends lost 5 bases and 6 bases respectively, with 23 bases between them. The germline V gene encodes CDR1 SGHVS and CDR2 FQNEAQ. The CDR3 has 17 amino acids.

The J gene is TRBJ2-1, the V gene TRBV11-2, with D possibly matching TRBD2 (6 bases). CDR3 size: 15 residues. Per the germline V gene, CDR1 is SGHAT and CDR2 is FQNNGV. V dropped 2 bases and J dropped 9 bases, with 17 bases sitting between them. For the CDR3, the DNA is TGTGCCAGCAGCTTACGGTGGGACTCCCACCGTGAGCAGTTCTTC. It specifies CASSLRWDSHREQFF. Full variable domain (missing parts from reference TRBV11-2 and TRBJ2-1): EAGVAQSPRYKIIEKRQSVAFWCNPISGHATLYWYQQILGQGPKLLIQFQNNGVVDDSQLPKDRFSAERLKGVDSTLKIQPAKLEDSAVYLCASSLRWDSHREQFFGPGTRLTVL.

This chain connects TRBV3-1 (or the pseudogene TRBV3-2) to TRBJ2-1; 8 bases are shared with TRBD2. CDR1 and CDR2 from the germline V gene are LGHDT and YNNKEL (reference sequence). This CDR3 comprises 22 residues. J was trimmed by 4 bases and V by 1 base; bases with no gene match: 24. The CDR3 DNA reads TGTGCCAGCAGCCAAGTAGGTTGGCTAGCGGGTACCGATGTTGGTCCTTACAATGAGCAGTTCTTC. Amino acids: CASSQVGWLAGTDVGPYNEQFF.

This chain connects TRBV6-4 to TRBJ1-5; D gene uncertain. The CDR3 totals 13 residues. Trimming shortened V by 4 bases and J by 2 bases, and 6 bases separated the two germline ends. Germline V CDR1 and CDR2: MRHNA, SNTAGT. CDR3 residues: CASSASGNQPQHF. CDR3 bases: TGTGCCAGCAGTGCGTCAGGCAATCAGCCCCAGCATTTT.

V is TRBV21-1 and J is TRBJ2-1; TRBD1 is taken as the D call from the table, unchecked against the DNA. TRBV21-1 is classified as a pseudogene. The CDR3 is 15 residues long. The CDR3: CASSNQGVRVNEQFF. For the CDR3, the DNA is TGTGCCAGCAGCAATCAGGGGGTTCGTGTCAATGAGCAGTTCTTC.

The chain employs TRBV15 and TRBJ2-7; TRBD1 matches at 10 bases. J lost 6 bases, V lost 1 base, and 3 bases had no gene match. The CDR3 runs 14 residues. Germline CDR1 and CDR2: LNHNV and YYDKDF (reference sequence). CDR3 in amino acids: CATSRGGTGAEQYF. For the CDR3, the DNA is TGTGCCACCAGCAGAGGGGGGACAGGGGCCGAGCAGTACTTC. The full variable domain, rest sourced from reference TRBV15 and TRBJ2-7, is DAMVIQNPRYQVTQFGKPVTLSCSQTLNHNVMYWYQQKSSQAPKLLFHYYDKDFNNEADTPDNFQSRRPNTSFCFLDIRSPGLGDTAMYLCATSRGGTGAEQYFGPGTRLTVT.

The V call is TRBV6-5, the J call TRBJ1-2; D is ambiguous. Trimming removed 8 bases at V and 8 bases at J, with 15 bases between. In germline, CDR1 is MNHEY, CDR2 SVGAGI. CDR3 size: 12 residues. The CDR3: CASGQTARGYTF. The CDR3 nucleotides are TGTGCCAGCGGCCAGACTGCCCGGGGCTACACCTTC.

This chain joins TRBV7-9 and TRBJ2-5; 9 bases line up with TRBD1. V lost 10 bases and J lost 5; bases outside the gene matches: 5. CDR1 SEHNR and CDR2 FQNEAQ come from the germline V gene (reference sequence). CDR3 length equals 12 residues. The CDR3 bases are TGTGCCAACGGGGACAGGGTTGAGACCCAGTACTTC. Its protein product is CANGDRVETQYF.

The chain's CDR3 is CAWSRTPTNYGYTF. CDR3 nucleotide sequence: TGTGCCTGGAGTAGGACACCAACTAACTATGGCTACACCTTC. The chain couples TRBV30 to TRBJ1-2; D is possibly TRBD1 (5 bases). The CDR3 runs to 14 residues. Germline assignment: CDR1 GTSNPN and CDR2 SVGIG (reference sequence). Trimming took 2 bases from V and 0 from J, leaving 10 bases between them.

V usage is TRBV6-5 and J usage is TRBJ2-3; TRBD1 is a possible D gene (6 bases). CDR1 and CDR2 from the germline V gene are MNHEY and SVGAGI. The CDR3 consists of 13 residues. Between the trimmed V and J ends, which lost 10 bases and 0 bases, there was a span of 11 bases. CDR3 nucleotides: TGTGCCACCCGGACAGCTAGCACAGATACGCAGTATTTT. Amino acids: CATRTASTDTQYF.

This sequence joins TRBV2 and TRBJ1-5, with TRBD1 matching 8 bases. Unmatched junction bases numbered 5, after V lost 8 bases and J lost 5 bases. In germline, CDR1 is SNHLY, CDR2 FYNNEI. The CDR3 covers 13 residues. The CDR3 coding sequence is TGTGCCAGCGGGGGCAGGGGGCATCAGCCCCAGCATTTT. It translates to CASGGRGHQPQHF.

The V and J genes are TRBV12-3 or TRBV12-4 and TRBJ1-2, with 8 bases lining up with TRBD1. The length of the CDR3 is 13 residues. The V gene end was trimmed by 2 bases and the J gene end by 7 bases; junction bases not matched to a gene: 3. The chain's CDR3 is CASSLPTGVGYTF. The CDR3 nucleotides are TGTGCCAGCAGTTTACCGACAGGGGTTGGCTACACCTTC.

The rearrangement uses TRBV7-8 and TRBJ2-6; TRBD1 aligns across 7 bases. V trimming: 2 bases; J trimming: 0 bases; junction bases outside the gene matches: 13. Germline assignment: CDR1 SGHVS and CDR2 FQNEAQ. The CDR3 extends over 20 amino acids. DNA for the CDR3: TGTGCCAGCAGCTTAAATTCCCGGGACAGCTCCTTCTCTGGGGCCAACGTCCTGACTTTC. Residues: CASSLNSRDSSFSGANVLTF.

The chain links TRBV19 to TRBJ2-1; 8 nucleotides line up with TRBD2. The germline V gene encodes CDR1 LNHDA and CDR2 SQIVND (reference sequence). The CDR3 has 17 amino acids. Trimming cost V 7 bases and J 3 bases; bases outside gene matches: 14. CDR3 protein: CASKGLGASGYYNEQFF. Here the CDR3 DNA reads TGTGCCAGTAAGGGTCTTGGTGCTAGCGGGTACTACAATGAGCAGTTCTTC.

The chain carries TRBV9 and TRBJ2-5; D gene ambiguous. Trimming took off 0 bases at V and 2 bases at J, with 11 bases between the two ends. Per the germline V gene, CDR1 is SGDLS and CDR2 is YYNGEE. The CDR3 is 15 residues long. CDR3 in amino acids: CASSVASRAQETQYF. For the CDR3, the DNA is TGTGCCAGCAGCGTAGCCAGTCGTGCACAAGAGACCCAGTACTTC.

This chain links TRBV5-1 with TRBJ2-1, with 12 positions matching TRBD2. Germline CDR1 reads SGHRS; CDR2 reads YFSETQ. V lost 3 bases and J lost 4; bases outside the gene matches: 2. The CDR3 contains 15 residues. The CDR3 sequence is CASSYGLAGYNEQFF. CDR3 nucleotide sequence: TGCGCCAGCAGCTACGGACTAGCGGGATACAATGAGCAGTTCTTC.

V is TRBV28 and J is TRBJ2-4, with TRBD2 matching over 10 bases. The CDR3 has 15 residues. CDR1 and CDR2 from the germline V gene are MDHEN and SYDVKM. The ends lost 4 bases at V and 7 bases at J; junction bases unmatched: 7. Here the CDR3 DNA reads TGTGCCAGCAGTTCACCTAGCGGGAGTTGGAACATTCAGTACTTC. Amino acid sequence: CASSSPSGSWNIQYF.

The chain joins TRBV3-1 (or the pseudogene TRBV3-2) to TRBJ2-1; 13 nucleotides agree with TRBD2. V lost 5 bases to trimming and J lost 0 bases; unmatched junction nucleotides: 13. Germline V CDR1 and CDR2: LGHDT, YNNKEL (reference sequence). There are 20 residues in the CDR3. CDR3 coding DNA: TGTGCCAGCAGCGAACGAGGGACTAGCGGGAAAACGAGCTCCTACAATGAGCAGTTCTTC. Translating gives CASSERGTSGKTSSYNEQFF.

The chain carries TRBV11-3 and TRBJ2-2, with TRBD2 matching 15 bases. The ends lost 5 bases at V and 6 bases at J; junction bases unmatched: 7. The germline V gene encodes CDR1 SGHNT and CDR2 YENEEA. The CDR3 length is 17 residues. The CDR3 nucleotides are TGTGCCAGCAGCGAGCGGACTAGCGGGAGGGCATCCGGGGAGCTGTTTTTT. It codes for CASSERTSGRASGELFF.

The CDR3 spells CASSLALTAPIVHNEQFF. Written as DNA, the CDR3 is TGTGCCAGCAGCTTAGCCTTGACTGCGCCCATCGTCCACAATGAGCAGTTCTTC. The chain links TRBV7-6 to TRBJ2-1; no firm D call. CDR1 is SGHVS, CDR2 FNYEAQ, per germline. The CDR3 loop spans 18 amino acids. Trimming stripped 0 bases from V and 5 bases from J, with 20 bases between.

CDR3 protein: CASSIPAGEGTDTQYF. CDR3 sequence (DNA): TGTGCCAGTAGTATACCAGCGGGAGAGGGCACAGATACGCAGTATTTT. This chain links TRBV19 with TRBJ2-3, with 8 nucleotides matching TRBD2. The V segment lost 2 bases and the J segment 1 base; nucleotides outside the gene matches: 5. Germline assignment: CDR1 LNHDA and CDR2 SQIVND (reference sequence). This CDR3 comprises 16 residues.

CDR3 in amino acids: CASSVGRGSHEQFF. For the CDR3, the DNA is TGTGCCAGCAGCGTAGGTCGCGGGAGTCATGAGCAGTTCTTC. The chain combines TRBV9 with TRBJ2-1, with 7 bases lining up with TRBD2. Germline V gives CDR1 SGDLS, CDR2 YYNGEE. The CDR3 loop spans 14 amino acids. The V segment lost 0 bases and the J segment 8 bases; nucleotides outside the gene matches: 5. The whole variable domain, filled in from reference TRBV9 and TRBJ2-1, reads DSGVTQTPKHLITATGQRVTLRCSPRSGDLSVYWYQQSLDQGLQFLIQYYNGEERAKGNILERFSAQQFPDLHSELNLSSLELGDSALYFCASSVGRGSHEQFFGPGTRLTVL.

The chain combines TRBV28 with TRBJ2-1; D is perhaps TRBD2 (5 bases). Germline V CDR1 and CDR2: MDHEN, SYDVKM. Trimming left V 1 base short and J 5 bases short, with 9 bases between. The CDR3 consists of 14 residues. Here the CDR3 DNA reads TGTGCCAGCAGTTTATCGGGGAGCAACAATGAGCAGTTCTTC. Translated, it gives CASSLSGSNNEQFF.

This rearrangement joins TRBV6-5 to TRBJ2-5, with D perhaps matching TRBD1 (5 bases). Germline-derived CDR1 and CDR2 are MNHEY and SVGAGI. V shed 6 bases and J shed 1 base, with 15 bases lying between them. CDR3 length: 15 residues. CDR3 DNA sequence: TGTGCCAGCAGCTCCCCATTGGGGCTCCAAGAGACCCAGTACTTC. Its translation is CASSSPLGLQETQYF.